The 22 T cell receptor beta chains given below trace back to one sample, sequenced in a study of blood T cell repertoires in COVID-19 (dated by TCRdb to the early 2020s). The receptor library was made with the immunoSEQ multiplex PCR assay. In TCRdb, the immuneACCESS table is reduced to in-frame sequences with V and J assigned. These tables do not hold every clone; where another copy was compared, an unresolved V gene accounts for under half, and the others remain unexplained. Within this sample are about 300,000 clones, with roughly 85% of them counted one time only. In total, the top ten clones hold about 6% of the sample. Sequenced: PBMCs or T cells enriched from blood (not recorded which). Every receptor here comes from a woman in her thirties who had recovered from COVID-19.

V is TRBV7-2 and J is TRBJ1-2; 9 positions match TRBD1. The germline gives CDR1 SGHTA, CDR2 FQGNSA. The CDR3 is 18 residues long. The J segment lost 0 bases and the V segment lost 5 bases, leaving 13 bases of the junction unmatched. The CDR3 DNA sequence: TGTGCCAGCAGCACACAGGGGGCACAGAGACTCTCTAACTATGGCTACACCTTC. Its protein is CASSTQGAQRLSNYGYTF.

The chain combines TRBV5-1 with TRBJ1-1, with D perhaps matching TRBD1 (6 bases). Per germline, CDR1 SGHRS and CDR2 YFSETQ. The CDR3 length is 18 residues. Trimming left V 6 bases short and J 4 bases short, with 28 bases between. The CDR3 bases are TGCGCCAGCACCTCCGGCGGTGGATCAGGGGTTCGGGGCACTGAAGCTTTCTTT. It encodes CASTSGGGSGVRGTEAFF.

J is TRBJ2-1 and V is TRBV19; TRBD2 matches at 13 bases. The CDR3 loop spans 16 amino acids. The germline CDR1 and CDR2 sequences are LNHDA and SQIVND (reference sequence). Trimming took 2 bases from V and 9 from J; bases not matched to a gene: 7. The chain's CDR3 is CASSIQLAGGFGEQFF. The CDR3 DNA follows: TGTGCCAGTAGTATACAACTAGCGGGGGGGTTTGGTGAGCAGTTCTTC.

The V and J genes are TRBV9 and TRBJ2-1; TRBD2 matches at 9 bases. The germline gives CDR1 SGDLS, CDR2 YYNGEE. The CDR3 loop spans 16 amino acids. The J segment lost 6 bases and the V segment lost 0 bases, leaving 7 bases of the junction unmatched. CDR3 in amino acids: CASSVDGGGAVNEQFF. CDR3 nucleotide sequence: TGTGCCAGCAGCGTAGACGGCGGGGGGGCTGTCAATGAGCAGTTCTTC.

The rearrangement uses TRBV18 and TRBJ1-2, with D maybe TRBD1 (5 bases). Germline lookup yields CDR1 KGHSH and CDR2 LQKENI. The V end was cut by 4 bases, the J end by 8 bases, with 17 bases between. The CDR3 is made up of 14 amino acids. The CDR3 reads CASSLRQSLRGYTF. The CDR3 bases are TGTGCCAGCTCACTGAGACAGTCTCTGCGCGGCTACACCTTC.

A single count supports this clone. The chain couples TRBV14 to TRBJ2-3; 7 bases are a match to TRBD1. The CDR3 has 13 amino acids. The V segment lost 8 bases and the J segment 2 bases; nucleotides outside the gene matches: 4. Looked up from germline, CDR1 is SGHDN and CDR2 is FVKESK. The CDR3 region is CASRQGSTDTQYF. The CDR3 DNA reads TGTGCCAGCCGACAGGGCTCCACAGATACGCAGTATTTT.

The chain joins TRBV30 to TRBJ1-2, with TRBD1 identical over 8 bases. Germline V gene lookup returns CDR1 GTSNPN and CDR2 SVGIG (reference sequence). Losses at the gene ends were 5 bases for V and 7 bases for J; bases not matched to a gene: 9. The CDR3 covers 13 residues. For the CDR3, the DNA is TGTGCCTGGGGACGGACAGGGATTGGTGGCTACACCTTC. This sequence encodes CAWGRTGIGGYTF.

DNA of the CDR3: TGTGCCAGTAGTATTACAGGGAGTGGGGCCAACGTCCTGACTTTC. Translating gives CASSITGSGANVLTF. The chain carries TRBV19 and TRBJ2-6; D might be TRBD1 (6 bases). The CDR3 runs 15 residues. With 3 bases removed from V and 3 bases from J, the gap between germline ends came to 9 bases. CDR1 is LNHDA, CDR2 SQIVND, per germline (reference sequence).

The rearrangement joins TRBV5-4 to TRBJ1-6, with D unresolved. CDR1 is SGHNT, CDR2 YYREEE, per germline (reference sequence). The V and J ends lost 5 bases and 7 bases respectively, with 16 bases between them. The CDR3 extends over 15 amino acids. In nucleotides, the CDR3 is TGTGCCAGCAGTTCACGCGGGGTGACCAATTCACCCCTCCACTTT. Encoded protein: CASSSRGVTNSPLHF.

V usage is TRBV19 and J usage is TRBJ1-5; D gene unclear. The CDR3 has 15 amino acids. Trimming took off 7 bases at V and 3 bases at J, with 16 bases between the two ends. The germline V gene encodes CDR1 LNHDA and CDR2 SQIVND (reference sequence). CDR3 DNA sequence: TGTGCCAGTACCAACAGCGCGGGGTACAATCAGCCCCAGCATTTT. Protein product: CASTNSAGYNQPQHF.

CDR3 sequence reads: CASSVATGGNMNTEAFF. The CDR3 nucleotides are TGTGCCAGCAGTGTAGCCACAGGGGGGAATATGAACACTGAAGCTTTCTTT. The rearrangement links TRBV6-1 to TRBJ1-1, with 8 bases fitting TRBD1. V was clipped by 4 bases and J by 0 bases; unmatched bases: 10. Germline V gene data show CDR1 as MNHNS and CDR2 as SASEGT. This CDR3 region has 17 residues.

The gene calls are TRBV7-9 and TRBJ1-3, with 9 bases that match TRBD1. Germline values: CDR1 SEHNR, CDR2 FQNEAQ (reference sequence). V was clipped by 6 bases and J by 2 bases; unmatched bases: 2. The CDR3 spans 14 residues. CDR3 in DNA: TGTGCCAGCAGACAGGGGGCGACTGGAAACACCATATATTTT. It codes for CASRQGATGNTIYF.

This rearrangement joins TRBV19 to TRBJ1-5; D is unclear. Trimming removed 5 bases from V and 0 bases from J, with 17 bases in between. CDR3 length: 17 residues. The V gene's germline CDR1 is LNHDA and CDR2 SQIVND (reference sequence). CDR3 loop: CASSPVIAFFSNQPQHF. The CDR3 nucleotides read TGTGCCAGTAGTCCCGTCATAGCCTTTTTTAGCAATCAGCCCCAGCATTTT.

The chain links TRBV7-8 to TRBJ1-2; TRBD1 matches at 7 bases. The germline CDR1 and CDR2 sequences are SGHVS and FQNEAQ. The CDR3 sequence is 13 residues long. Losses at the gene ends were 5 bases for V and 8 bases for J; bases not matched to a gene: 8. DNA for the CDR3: TGTGCCAGCAGCCGTACGACAGGGTGGGGCTACACCTTC. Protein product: CASSRTTGWGYTF.

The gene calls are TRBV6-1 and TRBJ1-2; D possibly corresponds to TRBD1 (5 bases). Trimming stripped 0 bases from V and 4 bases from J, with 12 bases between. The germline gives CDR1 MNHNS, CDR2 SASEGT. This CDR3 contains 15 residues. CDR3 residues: CASSEAGGGSYGYTF. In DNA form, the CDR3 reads TGTGCCAGCAGTGAAGCGGGGGGAGGGTCCTATGGCTACACCTTC.

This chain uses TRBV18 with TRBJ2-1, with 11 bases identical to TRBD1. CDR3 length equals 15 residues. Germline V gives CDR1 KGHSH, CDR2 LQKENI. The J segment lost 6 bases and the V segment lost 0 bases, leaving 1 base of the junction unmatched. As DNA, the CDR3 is TGTGCCAGCTCACCACCGGGACAGGGGGTCAATGAGCAGTTCTTC. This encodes CASSPPGQGVNEQFF.

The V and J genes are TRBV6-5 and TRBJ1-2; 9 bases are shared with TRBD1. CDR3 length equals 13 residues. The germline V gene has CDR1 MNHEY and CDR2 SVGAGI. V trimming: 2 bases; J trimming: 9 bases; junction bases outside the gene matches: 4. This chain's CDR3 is CASSYGTGNSYTF. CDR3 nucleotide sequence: TGTGCCAGCAGTTACGGGACAGGGAACAGCTACACCTTC.

CDR3 DNA sequence: TGCGCCAGCAGCCAAGGGGCCACGGGCCGGGGAGCTTTCTTT. Amino acids: CASSQGATGRGAFF. The rearrangement joins TRBV4-3 to TRBJ1-1; D is ambiguous. The CDR3 is 14 amino acids. Germline CDR1 and CDR2: LGHNA and YSLEER. V was trimmed by 1 base and J by 10 bases, leaving 16 bases between them.

The CDR3 bases are TGTGCCAGCAGCTTAGGTACAGGACAGGGCTCCTACGAGCAGTACTTC. This sequence encodes CASSLGTGQGSYEQYF. The gene calls are TRBV11-2 and TRBJ2-7; 8 bases match TRBD1. The CDR3 extends over 16 amino acids. In germline, CDR1 is SGHAT, CDR2 FQNNGV. Germline trimming cut 1 base from V and 0 bases from J; bases unmatched to any gene: 5.

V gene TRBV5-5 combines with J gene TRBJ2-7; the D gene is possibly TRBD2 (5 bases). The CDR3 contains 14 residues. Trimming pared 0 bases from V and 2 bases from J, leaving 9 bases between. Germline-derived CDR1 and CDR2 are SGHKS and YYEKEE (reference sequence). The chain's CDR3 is CASSLAGNPYEQYF. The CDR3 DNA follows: TGTGCCAGCAGCTTGGCGGGGAATCCCTACGAGCAGTACTTC.

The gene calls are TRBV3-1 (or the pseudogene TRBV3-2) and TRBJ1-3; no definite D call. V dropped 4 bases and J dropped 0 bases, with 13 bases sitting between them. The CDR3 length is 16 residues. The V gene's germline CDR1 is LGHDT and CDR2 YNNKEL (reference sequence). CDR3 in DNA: TGTGCCAGCAGCCTTGGAGGCGATTACTCTGGAAACACCATATATTTT. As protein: CASSLGGDYSGNTIYF.

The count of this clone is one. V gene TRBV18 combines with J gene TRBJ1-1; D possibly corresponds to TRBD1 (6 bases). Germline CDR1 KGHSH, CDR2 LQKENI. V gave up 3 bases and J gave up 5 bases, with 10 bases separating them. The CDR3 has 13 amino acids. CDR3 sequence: CASSPERGTEAFF. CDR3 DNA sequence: TGTGCCAGCTCACCTGAGAGGGGGACTGAAGCTTTCTTT.